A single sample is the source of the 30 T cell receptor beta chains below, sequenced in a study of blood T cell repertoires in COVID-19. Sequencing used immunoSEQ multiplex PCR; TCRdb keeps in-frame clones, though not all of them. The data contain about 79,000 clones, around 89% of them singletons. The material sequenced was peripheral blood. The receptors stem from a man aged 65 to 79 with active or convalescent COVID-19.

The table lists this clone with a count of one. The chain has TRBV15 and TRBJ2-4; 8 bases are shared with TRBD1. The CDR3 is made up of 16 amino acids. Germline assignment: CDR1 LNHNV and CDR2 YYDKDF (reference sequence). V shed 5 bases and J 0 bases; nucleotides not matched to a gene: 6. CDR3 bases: TGTGCCACCAGCCTAGGACAGGGTATAGCCAAAAACATTCAGTACTTC. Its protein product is CATSLGQGIAKNIQYF.

CDR3 in amino acids: CASGQDYSGANVLTF. CDR3 sequence (DNA): TGCGCCAGCGGACAGGACTACTCTGGGGCCAACGTCCTGACTTTC. The rearrangement uses TRBV5-1 and TRBJ2-6; D possibly corresponds to TRBD1 (7 bases). The V gene lost 7 bases and the J gene lost 0 bases, with 11 bases spanning the gap. The CDR3 is made up of 15 amino acids. CDR1 and CDR2 (germline): SGHRS, YFSETQ.

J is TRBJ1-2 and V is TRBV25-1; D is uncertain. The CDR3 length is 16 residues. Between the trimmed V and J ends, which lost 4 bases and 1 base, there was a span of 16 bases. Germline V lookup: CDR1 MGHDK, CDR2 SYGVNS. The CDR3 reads CASSAREQVLNYGYTF. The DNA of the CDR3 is TGTGCCAGCAGTGCCCGTGAGCAAGTCCTTAACTATGGCTACACCTTC.

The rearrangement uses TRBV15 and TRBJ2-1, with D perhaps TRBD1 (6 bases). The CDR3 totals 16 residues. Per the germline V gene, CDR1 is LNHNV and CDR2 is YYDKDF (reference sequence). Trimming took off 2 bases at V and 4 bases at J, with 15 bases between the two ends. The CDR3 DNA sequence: TGTGCCACCAGCAGATCCACAGGGTTGAGGTACAATGAGCAGTTCTTC. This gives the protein CATSRSTGLRYNEQFF.

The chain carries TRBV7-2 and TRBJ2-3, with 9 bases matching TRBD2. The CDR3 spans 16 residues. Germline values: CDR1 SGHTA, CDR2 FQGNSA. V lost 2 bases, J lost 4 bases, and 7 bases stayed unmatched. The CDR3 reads CASSLTGASGADTQYF. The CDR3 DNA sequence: TGTGCCAGCAGCTTAACTGGGGCTAGCGGGGCAGATACGCAGTATTTT.

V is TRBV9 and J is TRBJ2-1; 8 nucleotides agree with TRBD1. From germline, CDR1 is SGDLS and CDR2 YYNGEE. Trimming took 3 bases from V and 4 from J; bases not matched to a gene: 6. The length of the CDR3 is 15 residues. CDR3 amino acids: CASSESGGQYNEQFF. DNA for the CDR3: TGTGCCAGCAGCGAATCAGGGGGCCAATACAATGAGCAGTTCTTC.

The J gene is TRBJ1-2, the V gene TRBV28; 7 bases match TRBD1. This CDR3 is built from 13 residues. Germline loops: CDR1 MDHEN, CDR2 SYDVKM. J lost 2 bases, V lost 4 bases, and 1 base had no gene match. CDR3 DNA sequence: TGTGCCAGCAGTTCGACAGGGAACTATGGCTACACCTTC. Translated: CASSSTGNYGYTF.

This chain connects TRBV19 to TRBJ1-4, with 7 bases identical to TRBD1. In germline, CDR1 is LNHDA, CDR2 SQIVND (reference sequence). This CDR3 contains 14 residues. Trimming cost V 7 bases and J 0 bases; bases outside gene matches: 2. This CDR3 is CASIGQATNEKLFF. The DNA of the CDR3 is TGTGCCAGTATTGGACAGGCAACTAATGAAAAACTGTTTTTT. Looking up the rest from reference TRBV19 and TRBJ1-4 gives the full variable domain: DGGITQSPKYLFRKEGQNVTLSCEQNLNHDAMYWYRQDPGQGLRLIYYSQIVNDFQKGDIAEGYSVSREKKESFPLTVTSAQKNPTAFYLCASIGQATNEKLFFGSGTQLSVL.

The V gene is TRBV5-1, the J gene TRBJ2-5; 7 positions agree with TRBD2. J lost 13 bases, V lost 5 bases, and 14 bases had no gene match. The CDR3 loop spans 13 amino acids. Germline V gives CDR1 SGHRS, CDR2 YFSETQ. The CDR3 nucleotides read TGCGCCAGCAGAGGGTCGGGCGGGAGTTTCCCGTACTTC. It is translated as CASRGSGGSFPYF. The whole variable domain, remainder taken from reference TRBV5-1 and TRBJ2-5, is KAGVTQTPRYLIKTRGQQVTLSCSPISGHRSVSWYQQTPGQGLQFLFEYFSETQRNKGNFPGRFSGRQFSNSRSEMNVSTLELGDSALYLCASRGSGGSFPYFGPGTRLLVL.

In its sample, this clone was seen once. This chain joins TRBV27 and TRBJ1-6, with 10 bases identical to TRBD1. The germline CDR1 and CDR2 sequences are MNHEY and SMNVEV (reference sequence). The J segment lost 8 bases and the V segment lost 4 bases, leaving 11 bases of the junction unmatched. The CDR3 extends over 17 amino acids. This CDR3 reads CASSSRPTGGWDSPLHF. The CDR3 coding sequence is TGTGCCAGCAGTTCCAGACCGACAGGGGGCTGGGATTCACCCCTCCACTTT.

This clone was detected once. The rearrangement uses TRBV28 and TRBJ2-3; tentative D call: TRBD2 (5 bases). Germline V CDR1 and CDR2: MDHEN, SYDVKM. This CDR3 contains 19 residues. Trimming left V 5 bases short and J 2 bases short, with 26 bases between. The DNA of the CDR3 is TGTGCCAGCAGTCCCTACCTCGCGGGCCAGCGACGGATCACAGATACGCAGTATTTT. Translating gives CASSPYLAGQRRITDTQYF.

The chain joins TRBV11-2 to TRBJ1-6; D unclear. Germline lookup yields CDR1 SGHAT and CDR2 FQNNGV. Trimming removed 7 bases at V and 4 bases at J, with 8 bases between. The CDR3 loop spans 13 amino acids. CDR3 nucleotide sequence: TGTGCCAGCACAGTTTCGTATAATTCACCCCTCCACTTT. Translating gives CASTVSYNSPLHF.

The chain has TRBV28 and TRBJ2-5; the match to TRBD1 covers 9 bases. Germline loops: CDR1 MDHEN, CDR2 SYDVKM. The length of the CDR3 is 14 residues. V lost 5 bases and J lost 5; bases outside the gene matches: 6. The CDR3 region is CASSDRTGEETQYF. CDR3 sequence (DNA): TGTGCCAGCAGTGACAGGACAGGGGAGGAGACCCAGTACTTC.

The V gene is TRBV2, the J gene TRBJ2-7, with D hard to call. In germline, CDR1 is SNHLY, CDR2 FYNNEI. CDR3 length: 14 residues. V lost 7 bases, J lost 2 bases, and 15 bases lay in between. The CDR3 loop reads CASNSFAIPYEQYF. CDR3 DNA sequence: TGTGCCAGCAACTCTTTCGCGATACCCTACGAGCAGTACTTC.

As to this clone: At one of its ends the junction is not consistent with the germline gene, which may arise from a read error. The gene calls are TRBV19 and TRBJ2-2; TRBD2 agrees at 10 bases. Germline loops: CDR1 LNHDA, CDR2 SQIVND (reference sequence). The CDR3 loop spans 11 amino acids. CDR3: CASSSGLAMIF. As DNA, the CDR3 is TGTGCCAGTAGTTCGGGACTAGCGATGATTTTT.

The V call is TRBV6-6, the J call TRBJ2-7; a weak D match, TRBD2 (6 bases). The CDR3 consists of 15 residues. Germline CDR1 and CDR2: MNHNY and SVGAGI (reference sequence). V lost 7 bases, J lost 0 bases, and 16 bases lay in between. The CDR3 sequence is CASNSKAGYSYEQYF. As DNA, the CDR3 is TGTGCCAGCAATTCAAAGGCGGGGTACTCCTACGAGCAGTACTTC.

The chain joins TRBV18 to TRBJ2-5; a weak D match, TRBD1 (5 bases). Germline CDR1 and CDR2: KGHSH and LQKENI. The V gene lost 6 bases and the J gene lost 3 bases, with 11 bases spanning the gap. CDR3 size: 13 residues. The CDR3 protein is CASSPNRKETQYF. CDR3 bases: TGTGCCAGCTCTCCAAACAGGAAAGAGACCCAGTACTTC. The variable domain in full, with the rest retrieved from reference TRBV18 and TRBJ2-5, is NAGVMQNPRHLVRRRGQEARLRCSPMKGHSHVYWYRQLPEEGLKFMVYLQKENIIDESGMPKERFSAEFPKEGPSILRIQQVVRGDSAAYFCASSPNRKETQYFGPGTRLLVL.

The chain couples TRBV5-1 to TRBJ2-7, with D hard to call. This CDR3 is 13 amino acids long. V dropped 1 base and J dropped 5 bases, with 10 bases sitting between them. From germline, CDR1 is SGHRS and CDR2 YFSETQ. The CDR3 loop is CASSLPSENEQYF. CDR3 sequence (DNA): TGCGCCAGCAGCTTGCCTAGTGAGAACGAGCAGTACTTC.

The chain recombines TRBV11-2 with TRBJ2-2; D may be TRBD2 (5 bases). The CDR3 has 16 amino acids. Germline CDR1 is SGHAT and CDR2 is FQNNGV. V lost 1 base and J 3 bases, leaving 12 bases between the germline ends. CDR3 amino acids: CASSLGRGSHTGELFF. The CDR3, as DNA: TGTGCCAGCAGCTTAGGTCGTGGGAGTCACACCGGGGAGCTGTTTTTT.

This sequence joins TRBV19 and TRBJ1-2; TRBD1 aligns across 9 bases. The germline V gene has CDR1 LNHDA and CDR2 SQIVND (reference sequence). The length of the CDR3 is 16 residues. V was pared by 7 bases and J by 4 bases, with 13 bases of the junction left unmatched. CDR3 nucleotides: TGTGCCAGTACTACCGCCGGACAGGGGCGAGCCTATGGCTACACCTTC. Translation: CASTTAGQGRAYGYTF.

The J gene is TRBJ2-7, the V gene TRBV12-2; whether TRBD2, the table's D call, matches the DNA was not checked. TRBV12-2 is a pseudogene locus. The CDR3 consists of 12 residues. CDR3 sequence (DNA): TGTGCAAGTCGCCCTAGCGGGAACGAGCAGTACTTC. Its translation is CASRPSGNEQYF.

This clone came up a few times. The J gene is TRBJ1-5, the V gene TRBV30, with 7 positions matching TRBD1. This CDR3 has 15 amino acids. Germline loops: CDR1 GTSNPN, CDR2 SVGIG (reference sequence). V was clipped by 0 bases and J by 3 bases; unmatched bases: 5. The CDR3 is CAWSVGRGNNQPQHF. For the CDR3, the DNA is TGTGCCTGGAGTGTAGGCAGGGGGAACAATCAGCCCCAGCATTTT.

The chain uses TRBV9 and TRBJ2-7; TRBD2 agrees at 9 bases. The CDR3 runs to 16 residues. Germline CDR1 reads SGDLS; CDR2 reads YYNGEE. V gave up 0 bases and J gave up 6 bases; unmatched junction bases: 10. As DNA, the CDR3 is TGTGCCAGCAGCGTAGGTGGGCTGGCGGGAGGGCGCGAGCAGTACTTC. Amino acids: CASSVGGLAGGREQYF.

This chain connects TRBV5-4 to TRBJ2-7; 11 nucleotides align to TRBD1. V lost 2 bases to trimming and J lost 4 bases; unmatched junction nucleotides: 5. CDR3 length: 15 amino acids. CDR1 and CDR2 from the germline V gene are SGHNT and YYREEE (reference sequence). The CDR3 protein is CASSFVGDRGYEQYF. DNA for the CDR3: TGTGCCAGCAGCTTCGTTGGGGACAGGGGGTACGAGCAGTACTTC.

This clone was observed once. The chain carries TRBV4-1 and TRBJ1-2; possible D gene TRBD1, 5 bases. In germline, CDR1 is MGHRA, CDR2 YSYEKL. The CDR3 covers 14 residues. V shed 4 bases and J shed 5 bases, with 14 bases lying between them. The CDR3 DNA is TGCGCCAGCAGCCGAGGACATAACATATATGGCTACACCTTC. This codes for CASSRGHNIYGYTF.

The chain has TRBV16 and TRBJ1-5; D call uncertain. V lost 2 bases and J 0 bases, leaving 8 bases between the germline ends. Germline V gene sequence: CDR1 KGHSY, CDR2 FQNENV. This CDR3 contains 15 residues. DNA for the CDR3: TGTGCCAGCAGCCAAGAGGGTTATAGCAATCAGCCCCAGCATTTT. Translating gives CASSQEGYSNQPQHF.

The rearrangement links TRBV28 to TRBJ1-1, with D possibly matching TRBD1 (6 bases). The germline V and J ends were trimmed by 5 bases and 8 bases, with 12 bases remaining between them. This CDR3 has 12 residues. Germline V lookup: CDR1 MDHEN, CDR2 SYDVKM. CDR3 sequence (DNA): TGTGCCAGCAGTCCGTTAGACAGGGAAGCTTTCTTT. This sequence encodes CASSPLDREAFF.

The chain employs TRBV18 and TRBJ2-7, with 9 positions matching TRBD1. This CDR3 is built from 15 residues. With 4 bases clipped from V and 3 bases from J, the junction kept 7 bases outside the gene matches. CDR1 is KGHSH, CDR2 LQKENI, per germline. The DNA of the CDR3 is TGTGCCAGCTCACTTTCCATGGGACAGGGCTACGAGCAGTACTTC. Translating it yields CASSLSMGQGYEQYF.

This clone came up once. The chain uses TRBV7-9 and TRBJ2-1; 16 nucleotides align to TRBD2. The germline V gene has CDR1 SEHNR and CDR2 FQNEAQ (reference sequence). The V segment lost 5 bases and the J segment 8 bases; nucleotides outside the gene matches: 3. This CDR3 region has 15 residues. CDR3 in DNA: TGTGCCAGCAGCCACGGGACTAGCGGGAGGGATGAGCAGTTCTTC. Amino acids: CASSHGTSGRDEQFF.

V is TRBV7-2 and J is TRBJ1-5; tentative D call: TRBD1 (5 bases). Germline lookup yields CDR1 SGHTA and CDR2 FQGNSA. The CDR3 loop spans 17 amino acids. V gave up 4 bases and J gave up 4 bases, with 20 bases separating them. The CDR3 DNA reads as TGTGCCAGCAGCTCGATCCTGGACAACTTGGGGAATCAGCCCCAGCATTTT. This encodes CASSSILDNLGNQPQHF.